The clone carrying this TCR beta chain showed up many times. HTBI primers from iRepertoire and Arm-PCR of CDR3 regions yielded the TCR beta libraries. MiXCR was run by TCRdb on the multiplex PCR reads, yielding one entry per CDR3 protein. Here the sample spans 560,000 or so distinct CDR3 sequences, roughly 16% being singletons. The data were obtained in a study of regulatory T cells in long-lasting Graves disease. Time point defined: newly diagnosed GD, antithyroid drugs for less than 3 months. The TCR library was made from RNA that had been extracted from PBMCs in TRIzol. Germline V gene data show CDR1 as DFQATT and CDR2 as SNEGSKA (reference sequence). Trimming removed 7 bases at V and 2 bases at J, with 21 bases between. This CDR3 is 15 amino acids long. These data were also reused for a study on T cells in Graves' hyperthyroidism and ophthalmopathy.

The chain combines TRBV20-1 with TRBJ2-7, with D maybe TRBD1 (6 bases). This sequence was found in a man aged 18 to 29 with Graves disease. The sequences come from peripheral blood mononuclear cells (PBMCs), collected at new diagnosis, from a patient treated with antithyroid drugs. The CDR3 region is CSVTGLQGTTYEQYF. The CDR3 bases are TGCAGTGTAACAGGTCTGCAGGGGACCACCTACGAGCAGTACTTC.